The source of this T cell receptor beta chain is a study of neurological immune-mediated disorders. The CDR3 is 12 amino acids. Trimming removed 3 bases at V and 7 bases at J, with 9 bases between. This clonotype was detected ten times or more. TCRdb independently ran MiXCR on the 5' RACE reads; one entry per CDR3 protein. The table shows 78,000 or so distinct CDR3 sequences, with around 4.6% occurring only once. This clonotype was obtained from a woman in her 30s with multiple sclerosis. This chain links TRBV12-3 or TRBV12-4 with TRBJ1-2; no firm D call. The specimen sequenced was PBMCs. The CDR3 loop is CASSFLLGGYTF. CDR3 bases: TGTGCCAGCAGTTTTCTATTGGGTGGCTACACCTTC.